This passage covers 5 T cell receptor beta chains from one sample sequenced in a study of shared T cell receptors in the human thymus. Some clones are missing from TCRdb's copy, which holds only in-frame ones; the method was immunoSEQ multiplex PCR. The data show 500,000 to 850,000 clones, 80% to 90% seen once. These records were also assigned to another study, of human thymus T cells.

Sequenced input: thymocytes. The receptors stem from a boy less than two years old with a congenital heart defect.

Only one count was recorded for this clone. The chain recombines TRBV7-7 with TRBJ1-5; TRBD1 aligns across 8 bases. Germline-derived CDR1 and CDR2 are SSHAT and FNYEAQ (reference sequence). The CDR3 length is 17 residues. The ends lost 2 bases at V and 5 bases at J; junction bases unmatched: 11. In DNA, the CDR3 is TGTGCCAGCAGCTTACCCCAGCCGGGGACAGGCTATCAGCCCCAGCATTTT. Amino acid sequence: CASSLPQPGTGYQPQHF.

This sequence joins TRBV12-5 and TRBJ1-3; 9 bases match TRBD1. The J segment lost 4 bases and the V segment lost 3 bases, leaving 7 bases of the junction unmatched. Germline CDR1 reads LGHNT; CDR2 reads FRNRAP. This CDR3 spans 16 amino acids. The CDR3 loop is CASGLHTGTGGNTIYF. The CDR3 DNA sequence: TGTGCTAGTGGTTTACATACCGGGACAGGGGGAAACACCATATATTTT.

This chain links TRBV7-9 with TRBJ2-2; TRBD1 matches 7 bases. Unmatched junction bases numbered 9, after V lost 1 base and J lost 1 base. CDR3 length: 18 residues. Germline assignment: CDR1 SEHNR and CDR2 FQNEAQ (reference sequence). The CDR3 sequence is CASSLEGPGQRNTGELFF. For the CDR3, the DNA is TGTGCCAGCAGCTTAGAGGGACCGGGACAGCGGAACACCGGGGAGCTGTTTTTT. Complete variable domain (other parts from reference TRBV7-9 and TRBJ2-2): DTGVSQNPRHKITKRGQNVTFRCDPISEHNRLYWYRQTLGQGPEFLTYFQNEAQLEKSRLLSDRFSAERPKGSFSTLEIQRTEQGDSAMYLCASSLEGPGQRNTGELFFGEGSRLTVL.

The chain recombines TRBV19 with TRBJ1-2, with TRBD1 identical over 10 bases. V shed 4 bases, J shed 2 bases, and the junction held 10 bases outside the gene matches. The CDR3 runs to 17 residues. Germline loops: CDR1 LNHDA, CDR2 SQIVND (reference sequence). CDR3 nucleotides: TGTGCCAGTAGTAGGGGGGACAGGGGTACTTCCAACTATGGCTACACCTTC. Encoded protein: CASSRGDRGTSNYGYTF.

The chain links TRBV5-1 to TRBJ1-1, with 8 positions matching TRBD1. Germline V gives CDR1 SGHRS, CDR2 YFSETQ. This CDR3 is 15 amino acids long. After removal of 4 bases from V and 3 bases from J, the junction contained 8 bases not matched to a gene. The CDR3 region has the DNA TGCGCCAGCAGCCTAAACAGGGGGAGGGACACTGAAGCTTTCTTT. Translated, it gives CASSLNRGRDTEAFF.